This section outlines one TCR beta chain sequence together with its context. These data are taken from a study of blood T cell repertoires in COVID-19. How the authors handled the data: By means of reference gene primer amplification, nucleated cell counts were estimated. Profiled with immunoSEQ multiplex PCR; TCRdb holds only in-frame clones, not every one. V, J and clone size are those of that table, while D and trimming were read from the DNA. The sample contains 73,000 or so clones, approximately 83% of which appear only once. The junction had 7 bases not matched to a gene; V was cut back by 4 bases and J by 5 bases. The CDR3 totals 14 residues. From germline, CDR1 is SGHRS and CDR2 YFSETQ.

Sequencing was done on a sample of peripheral blood. The V call is TRBV5-1, the J call TRBJ2-7; 9 nucleotides align to TRBD1. This TCR was recovered from a woman aged 55-69 years with acute or convalescent COVID-19. The CDR3 loop reads CASSRDREVHEQYF. Written as DNA, the CDR3 is TGCGCCAGCAGCCGGGACAGGGAGGTCCACGAGCAGTACTTC.